This TCR beta chain appears in the sequencing data of a study of regulatory T cells in long-lasting Graves disease. Building of the TCR beta libraries involved iRepertoire HTBI primers and Arm-PCR of CDR3 regions. TCRdb analysed the multiplex PCR reads with MiXCR anew, one entry per CDR3 protein. The profile covers about 320,000 distinct CDR3 sequences, with more than 15% appearing a single time and about 39% taken by the ten largest. Time point of the sample: newly diagnosed GD, antithyroid drugs for less than 3 months. PBMC RNA was the source of the TCR library. The length of the CDR3 is 13 residues. Germline CDR1 is SGHVS and CDR2 is FNYEAQ. Trimming cost V 2 bases and J 0 bases, with 1 base left between them. Points on this clonotype: A much more abundant neighbour one base away suggests this may be a read error.

J is TRBJ2-2 and V is TRBV7-6; D is ambiguous. This TCR was recovered from a female donor with Graves disease. Here the sequenced sample was peripheral blood mononuclear cells (PBMCs), taken at new diagnosis, from a patient treated with antithyroid drugs. This CDR3 reads CASSLTNTGELFF. The CDR3 DNA reads as TGTGCCAGCAGCTTAACGAACACCGGGGAGCTGTTTTTT.